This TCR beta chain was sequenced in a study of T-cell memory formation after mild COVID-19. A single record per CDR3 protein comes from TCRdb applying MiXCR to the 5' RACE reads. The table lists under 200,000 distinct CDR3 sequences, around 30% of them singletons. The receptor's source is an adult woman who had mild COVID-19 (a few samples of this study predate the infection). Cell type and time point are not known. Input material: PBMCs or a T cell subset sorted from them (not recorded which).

CDR3 nucleotides: TGTGCCAGCTCACCCCGATGGGGGGGGCTCACAGATACGCAGTATTTT. Its translation: CASSPRWGGLTDTQYF. The rearrangement uses TRBV18 and TRBJ2-3; possible D gene TRBD2, 7 bases. Germline assignment: CDR1 KGHSH and CDR2 LQKENI. The V and J ends lost 3 bases and 2 bases respectively, with 15 bases between them. The CDR3 sequence is 16 residues long.